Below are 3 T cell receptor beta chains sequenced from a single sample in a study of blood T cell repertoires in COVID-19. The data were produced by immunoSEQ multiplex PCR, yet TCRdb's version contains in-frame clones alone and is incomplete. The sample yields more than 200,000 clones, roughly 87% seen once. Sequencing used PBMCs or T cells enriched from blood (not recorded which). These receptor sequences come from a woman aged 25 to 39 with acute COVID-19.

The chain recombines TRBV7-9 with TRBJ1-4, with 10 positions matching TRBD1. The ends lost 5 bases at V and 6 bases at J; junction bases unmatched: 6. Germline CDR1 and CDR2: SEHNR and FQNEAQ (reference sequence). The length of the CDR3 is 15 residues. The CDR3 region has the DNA TGTGCCAGCAGCCCCTCCGGGACAGGGGATGAAAAACTGTTTTTT. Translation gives CASSPSGTGDEKLFF.

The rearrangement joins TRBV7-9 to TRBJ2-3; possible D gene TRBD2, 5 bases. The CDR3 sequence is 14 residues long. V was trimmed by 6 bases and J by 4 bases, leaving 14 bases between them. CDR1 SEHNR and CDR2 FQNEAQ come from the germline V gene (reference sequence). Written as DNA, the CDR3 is TGTGCCAGCAGATCGCCCGGGGATCCAGATACGCAGTATTTT. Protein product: CASRSPGDPDTQYF.

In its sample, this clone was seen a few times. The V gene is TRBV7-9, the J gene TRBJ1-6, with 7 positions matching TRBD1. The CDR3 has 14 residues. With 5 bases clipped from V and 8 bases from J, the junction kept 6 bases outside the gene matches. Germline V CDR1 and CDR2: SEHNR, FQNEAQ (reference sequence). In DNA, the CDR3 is TGTGCCAGCAGCACCCCGGGACAGCATTCACCCCTCCACTTT. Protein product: CASSTPGQHSPLHF.